This T cell receptor (beta chain) emerged from a study of blood T cell repertoires in COVID-19. As for the study in general: Researchers got acute and convalescent COVID-19 samples from the United States, Italy and Spain.

V lost 2 bases and J lost 15, with 14 bases in between. Germline CDR1 is MDHEN and CDR2 is SYDVKM. CDR3 size: 12 residues. This table comes from immunoSEQ multiplex PCR, and its TCRdb copy is limited to in-frame clones, with some not included. This sample has approximately 210,000 clones, with 75% to 90% found just once. Sequenced sample: peripheral blood. The receptor was isolated from a man aged 25-45 years who had recovered from COVID-19. The genes are TRBV28 and TRBJ1-3; possible D gene TRBD1, 6 bases. CDR3 residues: CASSLTGRGAYF. CDR3 sequence (DNA): TGTGCCAGCAGTTTAACGGGACGGGGGGCATATTTT.